Below, one T cell receptor beta chain is given with its context. The CDR3 runs to 15 residues. V lost 6 bases to trimming and J lost 10 bases, with 19 bases between them. Germline values: CDR1 LNHDA, CDR2 SQIVND (reference sequence). The sample is drawn from a study of early T cells in non-severe SARS-CoV-2 infection. Across the whole study: The sequenced material was bulk RNA from unsorted whole blood, and its chains were unpaired.

Each cDNA molecule carried a unique molecular identifier. TCRdb recomputed calls from the 5' RACE reads with MiXCR, one row per CDR3 protein. This table has 40,000 or so distinct CDR3 sequences, around 6% appearing once. The V call is TRBV19, the J call TRBJ1-6; D is possibly TRBD1 (6 bases). The sequence was obtained from an adult who was a healthcare worker with PCR-confirmed SARS-CoV-2 infection or an uninfected control (not recorded which). Sequenced material: whole blood. CDR3 nucleotide sequence: TGTGCCAGTAGCAACGGGGGCAGGAGGGACTCACCCCTCCACTTT. Translation: CASSNGGRRDSPLHF.